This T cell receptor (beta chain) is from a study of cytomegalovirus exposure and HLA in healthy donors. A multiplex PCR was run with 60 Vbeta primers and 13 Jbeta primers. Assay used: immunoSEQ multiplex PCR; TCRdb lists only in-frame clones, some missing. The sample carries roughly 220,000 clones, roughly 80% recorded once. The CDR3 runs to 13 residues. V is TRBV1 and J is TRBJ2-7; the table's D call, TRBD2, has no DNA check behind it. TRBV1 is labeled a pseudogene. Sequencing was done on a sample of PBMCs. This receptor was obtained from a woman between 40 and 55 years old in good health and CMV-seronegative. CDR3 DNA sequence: TGCACCAGCAGCCAGAGGAAGCGGAGCGAGCAGTACTTC. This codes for CTSSQRKRSEQYF.